This TCR beta chain originates from a study of T cell changes during pregnancy in multiple sclerosis. CDR1 and CDR2 from the germline V gene are SNHLY and FYNNEI. CDR3 size: 15 residues. Trimming at V came to 6 bases and at J to 2 bases, leaving 6 bases not matched to a gene. This clone was recorded only once. Repertoires were generated with immunoSEQ multiplex PCR, while TCRdb's copy carries only in-frame clones and drops some. The sample consists of about 41,000 clones, roughly nine tenths of them appearing once. Here the sequenced sample was CD4+ T cells from peripheral blood mononuclear cells, taken in the first trimester of pregnancy. This TCR derives from a female donor with multiple sclerosis, enrolled in a pregnancy study. The J gene is TRBJ1-2, the V gene TRBV2; the match to TRBD1 covers 10 bases. In DNA, the CDR3 is TGTGCCAGCAGGCCGGGGACAGGGGAAAACTATGGCTACACCTTC. Translated: CASRPGTGENYGYTF.